This TCR beta chain was recorded in a study of blood T cell repertoires in COVID-19. Across the whole study: Donors in the United States, Italy and Spain gave samples during acute or convalescent COVID-19. The analysed material was cDNA or gDNA that came from T cells, B-cell-depleted T cells, or PBMCs.

Trimming removed 11 bases from V and 1 base from J, with 18 bases in between. Germline V lookup: CDR1 MNHEY, CDR2 SVGAGI. CDR3 length: 15 amino acids. Per the authors' pipeline: Reference gene primer amplification yielded estimated nucleated cell counts. This table comes from immunoSEQ multiplex PCR, and its TCRdb copy is limited to in-frame clones, with some not included. D and trimming were read from the DNA, whereas the V and J calls and clone size are those reported in that table. The sample consists of 80,000 to 90,000 clones, about 88% of them appearing once. Sequenced: peripheral blood. The rearrangement joins TRBV6-5 to TRBJ2-1; weak D call: TRBD2 (7 bases). The sequence was collected from a man aged 35 to 55 with acute or convalescent COVID-19. DNA for the CDR3: TGTGCCGCGAGGGGGGGCCTTAGGTCCTACAATGAGCAGTTCTTC. This codes for CAARGGLRSYNEQFF.